Presented here are 18 T cell receptor beta chains from one specimen sequenced in a study of CD8 T cells in Susac syndrome. Random-hexamer reverse transcription was applied to roughly 0.5 to 1 ug RNA. In TCRdb, the immunoSEQ multiplex PCR reads were re-called with MiXCR into one record per CDR3 protein. This sample has roughly 110,000 distinct CDR3 sequences; around 94% occur once, and the top ten carry approximately 0.41%. Specimen: CD8+ T cells from PBMCs. The receptors here all came from a human donor with Susac syndrome.

The chain links TRBV13 to TRBJ1-1; TRBD1 matches at 7 bases. V gave up 5 bases and J gave up 4 bases; unmatched junction bases: 10. Germline V gives CDR1 PRHDT, CDR2 FYEKMQ (reference sequence). This CDR3 has 15 residues. Here the CDR3 reads CASSTPTGRSTEAFF. The CDR3 DNA reads TGTGCCAGCAGCACCCCGACAGGGAGGTCCACTGAAGCTTTCTTT.

This sequence joins TRBV19 and TRBJ1-1; a possible D gene is TRBD1 (5 bases). The CDR3 loop spans 14 amino acids. Trimming removed 5 bases at V and 2 bases at J, with 12 bases between. The V gene's germline CDR1 is LNHDA and CDR2 SQIVND (reference sequence). The CDR3 nucleotides read TGTGCCAGTAGTCTGGCAGGGCCTAACACTGAAGCTTTCTTT. This translates into CASSLAGPNTEAFF.

This chain links TRBV6-5 with TRBJ1-4; tentatively, D is TRBD1 (6 bases). The V end was cut by 0 bases, the J end by 8 bases, with 16 bases between. In germline, CDR1 is MNHEY, CDR2 SVGAGI. There are 16 residues in the CDR3. CDR3 sequence reads: CASSYSPDSVYEKLFF. In nucleotides, the CDR3 is TGTGCCAGCAGTTACTCGCCGGACAGCGTATACGAAAAACTGTTTTTT.

This clonotype was recorded only once. This sequence joins TRBV7-8 and TRBJ2-7; D might be TRBD1 (7 bases). The V gene lost 6 bases and the J gene lost 4 bases, with 13 bases spanning the gap. The germline gives CDR1 SGHVS, CDR2 FQNEAQ. This CDR3 contains 13 residues. CDR3 nucleotide sequence: TGTGCCAGCAGGGAGGGGGCGAGGTACGAGCAGTACTTC. Residues: CASREGARYEQYF. Looking up the rest from reference TRBV7-8 and TRBJ2-7 gives the full variable domain: GAGVSQSPRYKVAKRGQDVALRCDPISGHVSLFWYQQALGQGPEFLTYFQNEAQLDKSGLPSDRFFAERPEGSVSTLKIQRTQQEDSAVYLCASREGARYEQYFGPGTRLTVT.

The chain recombines TRBV6-5 with TRBJ1-1, with 11 bases lining up with TRBD1. Germline trimming cut 2 bases from V and 8 bases from J; bases unmatched to any gene: 4. The V gene's germline CDR1 is MNHEY and CDR2 SVGAGI. The CDR3 length is 14 residues. CDR3 amino acids: CASSYTGQGGEAFF. DNA of the CDR3: TGTGCCAGCAGTTACACGGGACAGGGGGGAGAAGCTTTCTTT.

The rearrangement links TRBV7-2 to TRBJ2-3, with D tentatively TRBD1 or TRBD2 (5 bases each). The CDR3 consists of 15 residues. CDR1 is SGHTA and CDR2 is FQGNSA in the germline V gene. V was shortened by 4 bases and J by 1 base, with 12 bases between the two germline ends. DNA of the CDR3: TGTGCCAGCAGCTCAGGGACGTTCCGCACAGATACGCAGTATTTT. As protein: CASSSGTFRTDTQYF.

CDR3 loop: CALLVRRTDTQYF. The CDR3 nucleotides are TGTGCCCTCTTAGTGCGCCGCACAGATACGCAGTATTTT. The chain couples TRBV2 to TRBJ2-3, with no clear D. V lost 11 bases to trimming and J lost 1 base, with 13 bases between them. The CDR3 is 13 residues long. Germline V lookup: CDR1 SNHLY, CDR2 FYNNEI.

Here the CDR3 reads CASSPSTISDTQYF. In nucleotides, the CDR3 is TGCGCCAGCAGCCCTTCGACTATTAGCGATACGCAGTATTTT. The rearrangement links TRBV4-3 to TRBJ2-3; a possible D gene is TRBD2 (5 bases). The CDR3 sequence is 14 residues long. Trimming took 4 bases from V and 6 from J, leaving 14 bases between them. Germline CDR1 reads LGHNA; CDR2 reads YSLEER.

The chain combines TRBV19 with TRBJ2-7; D gene uncertain. V was pared by 3 bases and J by 1 base, with 7 bases between. CDR1 and CDR2 (germline): LNHDA, SQIVND (reference sequence). CDR3 length equals 13 residues. The CDR3: CASSMGPSYEQYF. As DNA, the CDR3 is TGTGCCAGTAGTATGGGTCCTTCCTACGAGCAGTACTTC.

The rearrangement uses TRBV27 and TRBJ1-2; D perhaps matches TRBD1 (5 bases). The CDR3 runs to 16 residues. The V gene lost 6 bases and the J gene lost 5 bases, with 22 bases spanning the gap. CDR1 and CDR2 (germline): MNHEY, SMNVEV (reference sequence). CDR3 residues: CASRPGADGGWYGYTF. The CDR3, as DNA: TGTGCCAGCAGACCAGGCGCGGACGGGGGGTGGTATGGCTACACCTTC.

The chain joins TRBV4-3 to TRBJ2-3; D is perhaps TRBD1 (6 bases). Trimming took 0 bases from V and 4 from J, leaving 20 bases between them. CDR1 is LGHNA, CDR2 YSLEER, per germline. The length of the CDR3 is 18 residues. The CDR3 DNA follows: TGCGCCAGCAGCCAAGATCGACAGAACAGGGTGCAACCAGATACGCAGTATTTT. Protein sequence: CASSQDRQNRVQPDTQYF.

The CDR3 DNA is TGCGCCAGCAGCCCGACTAGCGGGGATACGAGTGAGCAGTACTTC. Amino acid sequence: CASSPTSGDTSEQYF. The V gene is TRBV4-1, the J gene TRBJ2-7, with 11 positions matching TRBD2. Losses at the gene ends were 4 bases for V and 7 bases for J; bases not matched to a gene: 9. Germline V gene sequence: CDR1 MGHRA, CDR2 YSYEKL. The CDR3 consists of 15 residues.

This chain links TRBV7-9 with TRBJ1-6; D may be TRBD1 (5 bases). This CDR3 has 15 residues. Germline lookup yields CDR1 SEHNR and CDR2 FQNEAQ (reference sequence). V shed 5 bases and J shed 5 bases, with 13 bases lying between them. CDR3 protein: CASSPPGDDNSPLHF. CDR3 sequence (DNA): TGTGCCAGCAGCCCGCCGGGGGACGATAATTCACCCCTCCACTTT.

The V gene is TRBV6-5, the J gene TRBJ2-2, with D unclear. Germline loops: CDR1 MNHEY, CDR2 SVGAGI. V gave up 4 bases and J gave up 5 bases, with 11 bases separating them. CDR3 length equals 14 residues. In DNA form, the CDR3 reads TGTGCCAGCAGTTCTCAAGGCATGACCGGGGAGCTGTTTTTT. Protein product: CASSSQGMTGELFF.

The chain recombines TRBV15 with TRBJ2-1; 8 bases match TRBD2. Germline CDR1 LNHNV, CDR2 YYDKDF (reference sequence). With 1 base clipped from V and 10 bases from J, the junction kept 9 bases outside the gene matches. The CDR3 loop spans 15 amino acids. Here the CDR3 reads CATSRGGLARVEQFF. The CDR3, as DNA: TGTGCCACCAGCAGAGGAGGACTAGCTAGGGTCGAGCAGTTCTTC.

The chain combines TRBV3-1 with TRBJ1-5; the D gene is possibly TRBD1 (5 bases). This CDR3 spans 14 amino acids. CDR1 and CDR2 (germline): LGHDT, YNNKEL (reference sequence). V was clipped by 0 bases and J by 6 bases, with 9 bases between them. CDR3 coding DNA: TGTGCCAGCAGCCAAGAGGCAGGGTTTCAGCCCCAGCATTTT. Protein sequence: CASSQEAGFQPQHF.

This chain links TRBV20-1 with TRBJ2-7; D unclear. The CDR3 covers 14 residues. Trimming took 2 bases from V and 0 from J, leaving 11 bases between them. Germline V gives CDR1 DFQATT, CDR2 SNEGSKA (reference sequence). In DNA form, the CDR3 reads TGCAGTGCTAGATCCCCTACAATCTCCTACGAGCAGTACTTC. Protein product: CSARSPTISYEQYF.

The chain uses TRBV12-5 and TRBJ2-3; D is unclear. V shed 4 bases and J shed 2 bases, with 4 bases lying between them. The CDR3 covers 12 residues. Germline V CDR1 and CDR2: LGHNT, FRNRAP. This chain's CDR3 is CASGSYTDTQYF. The CDR3 coding sequence is TGTGCTAGTGGTTCCTACACAGATACGCAGTATTTT. The variable domain in full, with the rest retrieved from reference TRBV12-5 and TRBJ2-3, is DARVTQTPRHKVTEMGQEVTMRCQPILGHNTVFWYRQTMMQGLELLAYFRNRAPLDDSGMPKDRFSAEMPDATLATLKIQPSEPRDSAVYFCASGSYTDTQYFGPGTRLTVL.